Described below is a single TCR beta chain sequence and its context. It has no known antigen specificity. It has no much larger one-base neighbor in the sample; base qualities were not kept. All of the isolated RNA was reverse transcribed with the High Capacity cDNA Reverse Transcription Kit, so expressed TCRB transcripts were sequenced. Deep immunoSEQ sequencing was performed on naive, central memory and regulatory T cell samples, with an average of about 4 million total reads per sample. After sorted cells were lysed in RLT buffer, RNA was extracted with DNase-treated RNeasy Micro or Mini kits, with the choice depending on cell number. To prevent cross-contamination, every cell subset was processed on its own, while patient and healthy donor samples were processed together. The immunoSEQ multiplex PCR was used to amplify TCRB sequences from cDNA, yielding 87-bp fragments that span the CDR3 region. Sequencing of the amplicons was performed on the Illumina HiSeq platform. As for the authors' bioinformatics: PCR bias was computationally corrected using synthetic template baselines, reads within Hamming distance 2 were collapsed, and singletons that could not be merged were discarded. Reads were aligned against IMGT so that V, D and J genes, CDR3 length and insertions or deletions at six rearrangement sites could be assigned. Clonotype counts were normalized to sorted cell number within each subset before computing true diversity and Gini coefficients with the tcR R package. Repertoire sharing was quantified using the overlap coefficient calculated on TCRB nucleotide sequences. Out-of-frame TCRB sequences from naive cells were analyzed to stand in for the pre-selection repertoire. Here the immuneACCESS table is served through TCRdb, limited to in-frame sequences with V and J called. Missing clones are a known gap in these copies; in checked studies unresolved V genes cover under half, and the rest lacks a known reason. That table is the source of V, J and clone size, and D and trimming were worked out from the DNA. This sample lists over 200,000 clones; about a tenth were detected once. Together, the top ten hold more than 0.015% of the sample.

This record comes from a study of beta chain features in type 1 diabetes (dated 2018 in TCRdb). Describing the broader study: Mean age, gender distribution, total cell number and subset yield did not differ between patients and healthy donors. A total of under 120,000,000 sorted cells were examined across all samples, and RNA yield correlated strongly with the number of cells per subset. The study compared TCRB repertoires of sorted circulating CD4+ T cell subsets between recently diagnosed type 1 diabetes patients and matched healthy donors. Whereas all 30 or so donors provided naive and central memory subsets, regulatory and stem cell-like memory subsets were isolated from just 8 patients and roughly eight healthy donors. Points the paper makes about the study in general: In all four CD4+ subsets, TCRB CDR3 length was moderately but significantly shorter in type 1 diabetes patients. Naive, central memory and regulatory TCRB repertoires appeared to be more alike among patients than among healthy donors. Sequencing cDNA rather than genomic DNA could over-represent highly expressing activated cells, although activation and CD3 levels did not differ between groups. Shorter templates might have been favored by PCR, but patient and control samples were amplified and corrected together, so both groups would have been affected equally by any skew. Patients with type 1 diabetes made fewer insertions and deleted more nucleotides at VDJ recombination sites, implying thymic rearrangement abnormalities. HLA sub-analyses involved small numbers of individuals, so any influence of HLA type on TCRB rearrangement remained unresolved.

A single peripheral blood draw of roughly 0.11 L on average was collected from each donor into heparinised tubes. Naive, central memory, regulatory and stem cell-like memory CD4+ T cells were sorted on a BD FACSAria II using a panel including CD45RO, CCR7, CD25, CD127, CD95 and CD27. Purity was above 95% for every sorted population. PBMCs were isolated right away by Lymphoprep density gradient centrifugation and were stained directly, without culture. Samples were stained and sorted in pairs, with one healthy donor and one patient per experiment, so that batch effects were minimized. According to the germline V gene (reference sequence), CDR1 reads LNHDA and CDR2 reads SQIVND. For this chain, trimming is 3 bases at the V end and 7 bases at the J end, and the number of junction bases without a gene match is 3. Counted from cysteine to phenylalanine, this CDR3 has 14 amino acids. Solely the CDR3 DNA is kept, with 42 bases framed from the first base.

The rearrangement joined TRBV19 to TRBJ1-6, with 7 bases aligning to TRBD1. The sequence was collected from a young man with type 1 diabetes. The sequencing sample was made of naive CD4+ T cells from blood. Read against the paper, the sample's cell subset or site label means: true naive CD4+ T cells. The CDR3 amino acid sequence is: CASSMGQYNSPLHF. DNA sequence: TGTGCCAGTAGTATGGGACAGTACAATTCACCCCTCCACTTT. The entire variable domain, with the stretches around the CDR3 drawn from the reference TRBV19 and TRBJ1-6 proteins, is DGGITQSPKYLFRKEGQNVTLSCEQNLNHDAMYWYRQDPGQGLRLIYYSQIVNDFQKGDIAEGYSVSREKKESFPLTVTSAQKNPTAFYLCASSMGQYNSPLHFGNGTRLTVT.